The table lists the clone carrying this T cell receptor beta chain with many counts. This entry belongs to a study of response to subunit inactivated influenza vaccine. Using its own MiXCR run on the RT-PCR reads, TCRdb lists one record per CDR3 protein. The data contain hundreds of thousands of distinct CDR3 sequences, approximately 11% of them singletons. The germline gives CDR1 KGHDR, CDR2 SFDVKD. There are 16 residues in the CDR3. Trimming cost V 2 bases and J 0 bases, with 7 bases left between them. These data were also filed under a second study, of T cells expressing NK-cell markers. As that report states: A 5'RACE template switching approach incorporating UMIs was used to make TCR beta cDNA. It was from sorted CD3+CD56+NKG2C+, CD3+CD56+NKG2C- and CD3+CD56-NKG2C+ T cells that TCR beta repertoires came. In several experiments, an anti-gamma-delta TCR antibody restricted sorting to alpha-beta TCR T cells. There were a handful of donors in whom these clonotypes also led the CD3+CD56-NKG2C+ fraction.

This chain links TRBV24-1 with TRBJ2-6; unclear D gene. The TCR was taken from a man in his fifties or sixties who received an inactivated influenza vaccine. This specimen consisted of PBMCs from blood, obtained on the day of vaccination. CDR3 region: CATSDSANSGANVLTF. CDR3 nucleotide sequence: TGTGCCACCAGTGATTCAGCTAACTCTGGGGCCAACGTCCTGACTTTC.